A single sample is the source of the 5 T cell receptor beta chains below, sequenced in a study of CD8+CD57+ T cells in acquired aplastic anemia. The TCR beta profiling, which covered VDJ combination and CDR3 sequence, was carried out using genomic DNA as the template. TCRdb passed the reads through MiXCR, listing each CDR3 protein once. The data contain around 130,000 distinct CDR3 sequences, 48% of them singletons. The sample was sorted CD4+, CD8+, or CD8+CD57+ T cells (not recorded which) from PBMCs. These receptor sequences come from a human donor in good health, serving as a control.

This clonotype was seen ten or more times. In nucleotides, the CDR3 is TGCAGCGTTGATGGGGTTAGCGGCTCCTACGAGCAGTACTTC. Its protein is CSVDGVSGSYEQYF. This chain joins TRBV29-1 and TRBJ2-7; TRBD2 is a possible D gene (6 bases). Germline V gene data show CDR1 as SQVTM and CDR2 as ANQGSEA. This CDR3 has 14 amino acids. The V and J ends lost 3 bases and 0 bases respectively, with 12 bases between them.

The chain combines TRBV7-2 with TRBJ2-7, with unresolved D. This CDR3 has 12 amino acids. Per the germline V gene, CDR1 is SGHTA and CDR2 is FQGNSA. Trimming pared 1 base from V and 7 bases from J, leaving 8 bases between. CDR3 coding DNA: TGTGCCAGCAGCTTAGGCACAATGGAGCAGTACTTC. Protein product: CASSLGTMEQYF.

This clonotype is medium-sized in the sample. The chain uses TRBV10-1 and TRBJ1-2; D remains unclear. The V gene's germline CDR1 is WNHNN and CDR2 SYGVQD (reference sequence). With 9 bases removed from V and 4 bases from J, the gap between germline ends came to 12 bases. The CDR3 length is 12 residues. The CDR3 DNA is TGCGCCAGAGCCAGGACCGCCTATGGCTACACCTTC. This gives the protein CARARTAYGYTF.

The rearrangement joins TRBV10-3 to TRBJ1-1; 7 positions match TRBD1. CDR3 length: 14 residues. With V trimmed by 7 bases and J by 0 bases, 5 bases remained unmatched. Per the germline V gene, CDR1 is ENHRY and CDR2 is SYGVKD. The CDR3 DNA follows: TGTGCCATCAAAGACAGGGTAGTGAACACTGAAGCTTTCTTT. Translation: CAIKDRVVNTEAFF.

V usage is TRBV4-2 and J usage is TRBJ1-2; 7 nucleotides line up with TRBD1. Germline loops: CDR1 LGHNA, CDR2 YNFKEQ. The CDR3 loop spans 13 amino acids. The J segment lost 5 bases and the V segment lost 6 bases, leaving 6 bases of the junction unmatched. CDR3 amino acids: CASRAGGGYGYTF. The CDR3 DNA reads TGTGCCAGCAGGGCAGGGGGTGGTTATGGCTACACCTTC.